The T cell receptor beta chain described here comes from a study of human T cells and chemical hapten exposure. Across the study: Slight volume differences across pooled libraries mainly accounted for varying per-sample TCR yields.

Within the library, unique molecular identifiers were attached to each individual cDNA molecule. TCRdb reanalysed the reads using MiXCR and keeps one entry per CDR3 protein. Among roughly 120,000 distinct CDR3 sequences, 8% to 9.5% were seen once, and the ten largest hold around 1.4%. Germline assignment: CDR1 SGHRS and CDR2 YFSETQ. Trimming stripped 4 bases from V and 2 bases from J, with 14 bases between. CDR3 length: 15 residues. Study-wide results and caveats: Following DPC sensitization, TCRs present above 1 in 1000 frequency showed no change.

From whole blood left unfractionated, total RNA was extracted. This clonotype was seen ten or more times. Its antigen is as yet unknown. The chain uses TRBV5-1 and TRBJ2-3; TRBD1 might be the D (6 bases). This clonotype was sampled from a human donor in good health. Some clones in this sample may be carry-over from other donors' samples. The sequenced sample was whole blood. The chain's CDR3 is CASSRDKGITDTQYF. The CDR3 DNA reads as TGCGCCAGCAGCAGGGACAAGGGTATCACAGATACGCAGTATTTT. The entire variable domain, with the rest obtained from reference TRBV5-1 and TRBJ2-3, is as follows: KAGVTQTPRYLIKTRGQQVTLSCSPISGHRSVSWYQQTPGQGLQFLFEYFSETQRNKGNFPGRFSGRQFSNSRSEMNVSTLELGDSALYLCASSRDKGITDTQYFGPGTRLTVL.